The following is a TCR beta chain sequence with its context. This sample stems from a study of cytomegalovirus exposure and HLA in healthy donors. 13 Jbeta primers and 60 Vbeta primers were used for the PCR. Repertoires were generated with immunoSEQ multiplex PCR, while TCRdb's copy carries only in-frame clones and drops some. The sample data list roughly 78,000 clones. Germline CDR1 and CDR2: MGHRA and YSYEKL. With V trimmed by 5 bases and J by 5 bases, 8 bases remained unmatched. The CDR3 sequence is 14 residues long. The sequence was obtained from a middle-aged man in good health and CMV-seronegative. The sample comprised PBMCs. This chain joins TRBV4-1 and TRBJ1-2; 7 bases are a match to TRBD1. The CDR3 reads CASSTGDRGYGYTF. CDR3 sequence (DNA): TGCGCCAGCAGCACAGGGGACCGGGGTTATGGCTACACCTTC.